Listed below are T cell receptor beta chains from one sample, sequenced in a study of blood T cell repertoires in COVID-19. Here immunoSEQ multiplex PCR was the method, and the copy in TCRdb shows in-frame clones only, minus some. The data hold tens of thousands of clones, with about 88% observed a single time. Material for sequencing was peripheral blood. Every receptor here comes from a man in his fifties or sixties with acute or convalescent COVID-19. Each CDR3 is given with its conserved first and last residue. The order of the fields is J gene, V gene, CDR3 protein.

TRBJ2-1 | TRBV7-3 | CASSKESRGEQFF
TRBJ2-3 | TRBV13 | CASSFLRGLNTDTQYF
TRBJ1-2 | TRBV15 | CATSSDRGQGGYTF
TRBJ2-2 | TRBV2 | CASSPSVYGELFF
TRBJ1-3 | TRBV3-1/TRBV3-2 | CASSQDSGGTGNTIYF
TRBJ2-7 | TRBV7-9 | CASSLATQRGNLEQYF
TRBJ2-3 | TRBV6-2/TRBV6-3 | CASSYGGATDTQYF
TRBJ1-2 | TRBV24-1 | CATSGQGANYGYTF
TRBJ1-1 | TRBV3-1/TRBV3-2 | CASSHRGRGTEAFF
TRBJ2-5 | TRBV11-2 | CASSFGSGGEETQYF
TRBJ2-7 | TRBV6-5 | CASRASGSYEQYF
TRBJ1-2 | TRBV16 | CASSQDRGGYGYTF
TRBJ1-6 | TRBV28 | CASIRGPRVGDYYNSPLHF